This TCR beta chain comes out of a study of T cells in Graves' hyperthyroidism and ophthalmopathy. Study-level results: Most thyroid clonotypes expanded above 0.001 appeared in blood too.

There were TCR beta CDR3 regions amplified from RNA transcripts. The HTBI primer set was used in a first-round RT-PCR of the TCR CDR3. TCRdb ran MiXCR on the multiplex PCR reads and lists one entry per CDR3 protein. The top ten clones hold 40% of a sample with 300,000 to 450,000 distinct CDR3 sequences, roughly 20% of them seen once. Pregnant or lactating patients were excluded, as were those with uncontrolled infection or other autoimmune disease. CDR1 and CDR2 from the germline V gene are MNHNS and SASEGT. The ends were cut back, 6 bases at V and 7 bases at J, with 12 bases in the middle. There are 13 residues in the CDR3. This clonotype was seen at least ten times. The antigen remains unidentified.

This receptor was obtained from a young man with Graves' ophthalmopathy. Sequenced input: blood. The genes are TRBV6-1 and TRBJ1-4, with D hard to call. The CDR3 DNA follows: TGTGCCAGCAGAACGGTCGGTGGTGAAAAACTGTTTTTT. Translated: CASRTVGGEKLFF.